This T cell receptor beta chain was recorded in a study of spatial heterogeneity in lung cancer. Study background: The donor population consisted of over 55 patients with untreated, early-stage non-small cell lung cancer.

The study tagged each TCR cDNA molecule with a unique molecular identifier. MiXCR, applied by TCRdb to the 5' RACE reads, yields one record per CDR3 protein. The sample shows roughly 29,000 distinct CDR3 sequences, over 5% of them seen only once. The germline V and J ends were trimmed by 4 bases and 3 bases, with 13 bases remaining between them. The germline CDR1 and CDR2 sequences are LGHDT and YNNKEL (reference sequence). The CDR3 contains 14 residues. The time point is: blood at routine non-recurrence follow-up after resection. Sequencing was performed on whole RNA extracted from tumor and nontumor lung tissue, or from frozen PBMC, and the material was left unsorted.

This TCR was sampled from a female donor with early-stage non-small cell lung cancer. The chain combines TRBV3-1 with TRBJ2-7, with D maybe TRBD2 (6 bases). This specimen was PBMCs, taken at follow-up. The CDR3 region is CASSPFLTSYEQYF. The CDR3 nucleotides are TGTGCCAGCAGCCCTTTTTTGACTAGCTACGAGCAGTACTTC.